The table lists the clone carrying this TCR beta chain with a few counts. V was trimmed by 3 bases and J by 13 bases, leaving 17 bases between them. Looked up from germline, CDR1 is SGDLS and CDR2 is YYNGEE. This CDR3 has 14 amino acids. Authors' processing steps: Estimation of nucleated cell counts was performed using reference gene primer amplification. Method: immunoSEQ multiplex PCR; TCRdb's copy keeps in-frame clones and lacks some. V and J calls and clone size follow that table, whereas D and trimming were derived from the DNA. The sample lists more than 100,000 clones, around 87% seen once, with 3% to 4% in the top ten. These data are taken from a study of blood T cell repertoires in COVID-19. About the study: The United States, Italy and Spain supplied acute and convalescent COVID-19 samples. In each case, the material was cDNA or gDNA derived from T cells, B-cell-depleted T cells, or PBMCs.

This TCR came from a woman aged 60 to 75 with acute or convalescent COVID-19. The sample was peripheral blood. The chain has TRBV9 and TRBJ1-6, with D unclear. CDR3 region: CASSEAERARPLHF. DNA for the CDR3: TGTGCCAGCAGCGAGGCGGAGAGGGCCCGGCCCCTCCACTTT.